The 32 T cell receptor beta chains below come from one sample, sequenced in a study of T-cell reconstitution after alpha-beta-depleted transplantation in children. Unique molecular identifiers were built into the TCRbeta library. TCRdb processed the PCR reads anew with MiXCR; each CDR3 protein has one entry. Among some 830,000 distinct CDR3 sequences listed, 16% were seen once. Sequences were derived from PBMCs, mostly from graft donor cells, sampled 360 days after TCRalphabeta/CD19-depleted stem cell transplant. The origin of the receptors is a male patient younger than 18 who had a stem cell transplant for acute lymphoblastic leukemia, so the T cells may come from the graft donor.

The chain is built from TRBV29-1 and TRBJ2-1; 9 bases map to TRBD1. The CDR3 runs 19 residues. Per germline, CDR1 SQVTM and CDR2 ANQGSEA. The V and J ends lost 7 bases and 2 bases, in that order; junction bases with no gene match: 21. This chain's CDR3 is CSANFRRTHRGPTYNEQFF. CDR3 in DNA: TGCAGCGCAAATTTTCGGAGAACACACAGGGGGCCTACCTACAATGAGCAGTTCTTC.

A few counts support this clonotype. The rearrangement links TRBV7-9 to TRBJ2-7; 9 nucleotides line up with TRBD2. V lost 4 bases, J lost 2 bases, and 3 bases stayed unmatched. Germline CDR1 and CDR2: SEHNR and FQNEAQ (reference sequence). The CDR3 extends over 14 amino acids. The CDR3 sequence: CASSSTSGPYEQYF. The CDR3 DNA sequence: TGTGCCAGCAGCTCGACTAGCGGACCCTACGAGCAGTACTTC.

V and J are TRBV5-1 and TRBJ2-5; D is uncertain. CDR3 length: 14 amino acids. Trimming removed 4 bases from V and 1 base from J, with 11 bases in between. The germline V gene encodes CDR1 SGHRS and CDR2 YFSETQ. The CDR3 DNA reads TGCGCCAGCAGCCCGACACCCTCCCAAGAGACCCAGTACTTC. The encoded protein is CASSPTPSQETQYF.

The chain employs TRBV5-1 and TRBJ2-7, with D possibly being TRBD1 (7 bases). Between the trimmed V and J ends, which lost 4 bases and 2 bases, there was a span of 16 bases. The germline gives CDR1 SGHRS, CDR2 YFSETQ. There are 15 residues in the CDR3. For the CDR3, the DNA is TGCGCCAGCAGCGCCCCGGGCAGGGGGGCCTACGAGCAGTACTTC. Its translation is CASSAPGRGAYEQYF.

V and J are TRBV5-1 and TRBJ1-1; no definite D call. The length of the CDR3 is 15 residues. The V gene lost 0 bases and the J gene lost 4 bases, with 13 bases spanning the gap. Germline CDR1 is SGHRS and CDR2 is YFSETQ. The CDR3 nucleotides are TGCGCCAGCAGCTTGGCCGGTAGATCCGGCACTGAAGCTTTCTTT. Its protein is CASSLAGRSGTEAFF.

The chain joins TRBV29-1 to TRBJ2-1; 10 bases align to TRBD1. The germline CDR1 and CDR2 sequences are SQVTM and ANQGSEA. The CDR3 contains 13 residues. J was trimmed by 6 bases and V by 7 bases; bases with no gene match: 6. In DNA form, the CDR3 reads TGCAGCGGCCGGGACAGGGGCATCAATGAGCAGTTCTTC. It codes for CSGRDRGINEQFF.

The chain employs TRBV9 and TRBJ2-5; TRBD2 might be the D (6 bases). V lost 0 bases and J lost 2, with 11 bases in between. Germline CDR1 SGDLS, CDR2 YYNGEE. CDR3 length: 15 residues. CDR3 sequence reads: CASSVEGGPQETQYF. Written as DNA, the CDR3 is TGTGCCAGCAGCGTAGAAGGAGGGCCACAAGAGACCCAGTACTTC.

The chain joins TRBV5-1 to TRBJ2-5; 9 bases are shared with TRBD1. This CDR3 contains 14 residues. Germline V gene lookup returns CDR1 SGHRS and CDR2 YFSETQ. The V segment lost 6 bases and the J segment 5 bases; nucleotides outside the gene matches: 8. CDR3 amino acids: CASKTGTGSETQYF. Here the CDR3 DNA reads TGCGCCAGCAAGACCGGGACAGGGAGCGAGACCCAGTACTTC.

This clonotype was detected a few times. The J gene is TRBJ1-1, the V gene TRBV4-2, with a weak D call TRBD1 (5 bases). The CDR3 extends over 14 amino acids. CDR1 and CDR2 (germline): LGHNA, YNFKEQ. Trimming left V 7 bases short and J 4 bases short, with 16 bases between. CDR3 sequence: CASTWVGGGTEAFF. In DNA form, the CDR3 reads TGTGCCAGCACCTGGGTTGGGGGAGGCACTGAAGCTTTCTTT.

In its sample, this clonotype was seen many times. The chain is built from TRBV12-3 or TRBV12-4 and TRBJ2-7, with 7 bases fitting TRBD2. J was trimmed by 3 bases and V by 3 bases; bases with no gene match: 5. The CDR3 contains 14 residues. The CDR3 spells CASSFEPSGYEQYF. In DNA, the CDR3 is TGTGCCAGCAGTTTTGAGCCTAGCGGCTACGAGCAGTACTTC.

V usage is TRBV15 and J usage is TRBJ2-4; the match to TRBD1 covers 12 bases. This CDR3 is 16 amino acids long. Germline CDR1 and CDR2: LNHNV and YYDKDF (reference sequence). V lost 8 bases, J lost 1 base, and 6 bases stayed unmatched. The CDR3 is CATSGQGARAKNIQYF. The CDR3 DNA is TGTGCCACCTCGGGACAGGGGGCGAGGGCCAAAAACATTCAGTACTTC.

The table lists this clonotype with many counts. V and J are TRBV2 and TRBJ2-7; D gene unclear. The CDR3 consists of 14 residues. The germline V gene has CDR1 SNHLY and CDR2 FYNNEI. V lost 7 bases and J lost 0, with 13 bases in between. For the CDR3, the DNA is TGTGCCAGCATGGTGGTGGGTAACTCCTACGAGCAGTACTTC. Amino acid sequence: CASMVVGNSYEQYF.

The chain carries TRBV5-1 and TRBJ1-2; 12 bases agree with TRBD1. J gave up 7 bases and V 0 bases, and 7 bases lay outside the gene matches. The CDR3 has 16 residues. Germline CDR1 reads SGHRS; CDR2 reads YFSETQ. The CDR3 here is CASSLEPGQGALGYTF. For the CDR3, the DNA is TGCGCCAGCAGCTTGGAACCGGGACAGGGGGCGCTTGGCTACACCTTC.

V usage is TRBV2 and J usage is TRBJ2-2; 9 positions agree with TRBD2. The length of the CDR3 is 18 residues. Trimming at V came to 4 bases and at J to 0 bases, leaving 9 bases not matched to a gene. Germline loops: CDR1 SNHLY, CDR2 FYNNEI. Written as DNA, the CDR3 is TGTGCCAGCAGTGGGACAGTGGCGGGAGGGCCGAACACCGGGGAGCTGTTTTTT. This codes for CASSGTVAGGPNTGELFF.

CDR3 region: CASSLGSITNYGYTF. The CDR3 DNA is TGCGCCAGCAGCTTGGGGAGTATAACTAACTATGGCTACACCTTC. The chain uses TRBV5-1 and TRBJ1-2; D is unresolved. Deletions cut 0 bases from V and 0 bases from J, with 9 bases between. This CDR3 is 15 amino acids long. From germline, CDR1 is SGHRS and CDR2 YFSETQ.

There are a few counts of this clonotype. The chain recombines TRBV21-1 with TRBJ2-1; TRBD1, the D gene given by the table, was not confirmed from the DNA. TRBV21-1 is marked as a pseudogene. The CDR3 totals 15 residues. The CDR3 loop reads CATPQGARAYNEQFF. The CDR3 bases are TGTGCCACCCCCCAGGGGGCAAGGGCCTACAATGAGCAGTTCTTC.

The chain employs TRBV15 and TRBJ2-1, with a possible D match to TRBD2 (5 bases). Deletions cut 0 bases from V and 7 bases from J, with 10 bases between. The V gene's germline CDR1 is LNHNV and CDR2 YYDKDF (reference sequence). This CDR3 is built from 14 residues. This chain's CDR3 is CATSRDLGANEQFF. The CDR3 DNA reads TGTGCCACCAGCAGAGATTTGGGAGCGAATGAGCAGTTCTTC.

This clonotype was detected only a few times. This sequence joins TRBV4-1 and TRBJ2-7; D is unclear. V gave up 9 bases and J gave up 4 bases, with 22 bases separating them. Germline V gene sequence: CDR1 MGHRA, CDR2 YSYEKL. CDR3 size: 15 residues. CDR3 sequence: CASSILTRAPYEQYF. Written as DNA, the CDR3 is TGCGCCAGTAGCATCCTAACTCGAGCCCCTTACGAGCAGTACTTC.

This clonotype was found a few times. V is TRBV6-5 and J is TRBJ2-5; 7 bases map to TRBD2. This CDR3 has 16 residues. V shed 2 bases, J shed 5 bases, and the junction held 11 bases outside the gene matches. CDR1 and CDR2 (germline): MNHEY, SVGAGI. For the CDR3, the DNA is TGTGCCAGCAGTTACAACGGAGGGAGGGATCTGGAGACCCAGTACTTC. This sequence encodes CASSYNGGRDLETQYF.

The chain recombines TRBV7-3 with TRBJ2-7; 8 bases are shared with TRBD1. The CDR3 has 13 amino acids. Germline CDR1 SGHTA, CDR2 FQGTGA. J lost 6 bases, V lost 5 bases, and 6 bases had no gene match. CDR3 region: CASSPQGAFEQYF. For the CDR3, the DNA is TGTGCCAGCAGCCCCCAGGGGGCCTTCGAGCAGTACTTC.

This clonotype has a count of ten or more. The CDR3: CASSAPGTSGRNEQFF. CDR3 bases: TGTGCCAGCAGTGCCCCCGGGACTAGCGGGAGAAATGAGCAGTTCTTC. This sequence joins TRBV12-3 or TRBV12-4 and TRBJ2-1, with 14 bases lining up with TRBD2. The CDR3 loop spans 16 amino acids. V lost 5 bases and J lost 7; bases outside the gene matches: 7.

This clonotype was observed many times. CDR3 in DNA: TGTGCCAGCAGCCATGGGGGGAGAGATACGCAGTATTTT. This codes for CASSHGGRDTQYF. V and J are TRBV7-6 and TRBJ2-3; D perhaps matches TRBD2 (6 bases). Trimming shortened V by 5 bases and J by 5 bases, and 11 bases separated the two germline ends. Germline assignment: CDR1 SGHVS and CDR2 FNYEAQ. The CDR3 is 13 amino acids.

The rearrangement joins TRBV11-1 to TRBJ1-2; D remains ambiguous. CDR1 is SGHAT, CDR2 FQDESV, per germline (reference sequence). V was shortened by 5 bases and J by 2 bases, with 12 bases between the two germline ends. This CDR3 comprises 14 residues. For the CDR3, the DNA is TGTGCCAGCAGCCCCGGAACACAGAACTATGGCTACACCTTC. Amino acid sequence: CASSPGTQNYGYTF.

The CDR3 spells CASNPWDSSYEQYF. The CDR3 DNA reads as TGCGCCAGCAACCCTTGGGACAGTTCCTACGAGCAGTACTTC. The chain couples TRBV5-1 to TRBJ2-7; 7 bases fit TRBD1. V lost 6 bases, J lost 1 base, and 7 bases stayed unmatched. Germline V gene sequence: CDR1 SGHRS, CDR2 YFSETQ. The CDR3 spans 14 residues.

This clonotype was seen only a few times. The chain has TRBV7-9 and TRBJ2-7, with D possibly being TRBD2 (6 bases). CDR1 SEHNR and CDR2 FQNEAQ come from the germline V gene (reference sequence). This CDR3 is built from 15 residues. V was cut by 0 bases and J by 3 bases, with 12 bases left in between. The CDR3 loop is CASSLAPGDYYEQYF. The CDR3 DNA follows: TGTGCCAGCAGCTTAGCCCCGGGAGACTACTACGAGCAGTACTTC.

In its sample, this clonotype was seen a few times. This chain links TRBV27 with TRBJ2-3; 7 bases match TRBD2. V was pared by 8 bases and J by 1 base, with 6 bases of the junction left unmatched. The CDR3 is made up of 14 amino acids. Germline loops: CDR1 MNHEY, CDR2 SMNVEV (reference sequence). Here the CDR3 reads CASALAVGTDTQYF. CDR3 coding DNA: TGTGCCAGCGCCCTAGCGGTCGGCACAGATACGCAGTATTTT.

The chain is built from TRBV5-1 and TRBJ2-7; D is uncertain. Trimming pared 0 bases from V and 0 bases from J, leaving 13 bases between. Germline loops: CDR1 SGHRS, CDR2 YFSETQ. CDR3 size: 16 residues. This CDR3 is CASSLVVGLSSYEQYF. CDR3 nucleotides: TGCGCCAGCAGCTTGGTTGTCGGATTGAGCTCCTACGAGCAGTACTTC.

This clonotype was seen only a few times. The V and J genes are TRBV7-9 and TRBJ1-1; no clear D gene. The ends were cut back, 5 bases at V and 5 bases at J, with 18 bases in the middle. Germline V lookup: CDR1 SEHNR, CDR2 FQNEAQ (reference sequence). The CDR3 totals 15 residues. The CDR3 sequence: CASSPAFQVWTEAFF. CDR3 coding DNA: TGTGCCAGCAGCCCGGCCTTCCAGGTGTGGACTGAAGCTTTCTTT. The variable domain in full, completed from reference TRBV7-9 and TRBJ1-1, reads DTGVSQNPRHKITKRGQNVTFRCDPISEHNRLYWYRQTLGQGPEFLTYFQNEAQLEKSRLLSDRFSAERPKGSFSTLEIQRTEQGDSAMYLCASSPAFQVWTEAFFGQGTRLTVV.

In this sample, this clonotype turned up a few times. J is TRBJ1-4 and V is TRBV6-5; TRBD1 is a possible D gene (5 bases). CDR1 is MNHEY and CDR2 is SVGAGI in the germline V gene. V lost 5 bases, J lost 5 bases, and 15 bases lay in between. The CDR3 is 15 residues long. CDR3 sequence reads: CASSSRGVGNEKLFF. As DNA, the CDR3 is TGTGCCAGCAGTAGCCGAGGGGTCGGGAATGAAAAACTGTTTTTT.

This clonotype was counted a few times. The chain combines TRBV9 with TRBJ1-4; the D is unclear. The germline CDR1 and CDR2 sequences are SGDLS and YYNGEE. Trimming removed 3 bases from V and 0 bases from J, with 6 bases in between. The CDR3 runs to 14 residues. Written as DNA, the CDR3 is TGTGCCAGCAGCGCAGAGGCAACTAATGAAAAACTGTTTTTT. Translated: CASSAEATNEKLFF.

The rearrangement links TRBV16 to TRBJ1-6; D might be TRBD1 (6 bases). Germline V gene sequence: CDR1 KGHSY, CDR2 FQNENV. Trimming pared 5 bases from V and 9 bases from J, leaving 14 bases between. CDR3 size: 14 residues. The CDR3 coding sequence is TGTGCCAGCAGCGCTGGGACACTCGGTTCACCCCTCCACTTT. Its protein product is CASSAGTLGSPLHF.

A few counts support this clonotype. V usage is TRBV11-2 and J usage is TRBJ2-1; D remains ambiguous. This CDR3 region has 13 residues. Trimming took off 7 bases at V and 3 bases at J, with 10 bases between the two ends. Per germline, CDR1 SGHAT and CDR2 FQNNGV. The CDR3 nucleotides are TGTGCCAGCACCCAACTGGACTACAATGAGCAGTTCTTC. Encoded protein: CASTQLDYNEQFF. Using reference TRBV11-2 and TRBJ2-1 for the parts outside the CDR3, the full variable domain is EAGVAQSPRYKIIEKRQSVAFWCNPISGHATLYWYQQILGQGPKLLIQFQNNGVVDDSQLPKDRFSAERLKGVDSTLKIQPAKLEDSAVYLCASTQLDYNEQFFGPGTRLTVL.